This T cell receptor beta chain was recovered during a study of blood T cell repertoires in COVID-19 (dated by TCRdb to 2018 to 2021). The study in broad terms: Samples from collaborators originated in the United States, Italy and Spain and spanned both the acute and convalescent phases of COVID-19. HLA class I and class II types, where available, came from metadata supplied by the sample provider rather than from assay-based typing. Nearly every sample came with metadata listing a de-identified subject ID, COVID-19 status, age in years and sex. The repertoires were released in a freely available public database meant as a resource for research on the immune response to SARS-CoV-2. The material from the prospective study consisted of cDNA or gDNA derived from T cells, B-cell-depleted T cells, or PBMCs. The samples were drawn from the first 160 participants of the ongoing ImmuneRACE study and from 1,254 subjects provided by 6 global collaborators. Deeply sampled blood TCRbeta repertoires from subjects exposed to, actively infected with, or recovered from COVID-19 were included in the dataset. What the study reported, not specific to this receptor: Clinical and demographic metadata were provided uncurated, with the amount varying by source and participant.

Samples from volunteer blood donors who had recovered from COVID-19 were contributed by a second Seattle source. Collaborating institutions collected whole blood in K2EDTA tubes following their own protocols. For TCRbeta analysis, collaborators shipped samples in one of three forms: frozen whole blood, isolated PBMCs, or DNA extracted from either of those sample types. TCRbeta CDR3 regions were amplified from genomic DNA by means of the immunoSEQ Assay, a bias-controlled multiplex PCR. On the authors' methods: Nucleated cell counts per sample were estimated from amplification of reference gene primers within the assay. To quantify the absolute abundance of each unique TCRbeta CDR3 rearrangement, sequence reads were collapsed and filtered. For each sample, productive Simpson clonality was calculated by taking the square root of Simpson's diversity index across productive rearrangements. As stored in TCRdb, this immuneACCESS dataset retains in-frame rearrangements with V and J assigned. A fraction of the clones does not appear; measured against another copy, unresolved V genes explain less than half of the discrepancy, and the remainder lacks a known reason. The V and J calls and clone size come from that table; D and trimming were worked out from the DNA. Recorded for this sample are a few hundred thousand clones; 89% of them occurred a single time. The top ten constitute under 8% of the sample.

To note about this clone: Its target antigen remains unknown. Base quality data are lacking; no much larger clone is found one base away.

Including cysteine and phenylalanine, the CDR3 has 16 amino acids. Only the CDR3 DNA stays, 48 bases, in frame from base 1. CDR1 SGHTA and CDR2 FQGNSA were looked up in the germline V gene. V is pared back by 1 base and J by 2 bases, with 9 bases lying between the germline termini. The V gene is TRBV7-2 and the J gene is TRBJ1-6; the D gene is possibly TRBD1, with 6 bases matching. The sequencing sample was made of peripheral blood. The clonotype originates from a man younger than 35 who had recovered from COVID-19. The DNA sequence is as follows: TGTGCCAGCAGCTTAGAAACAGGGCCCTATAATTCACCCCTCCACTTT. This sequence encodes CASSLETGPYNSPLHF.